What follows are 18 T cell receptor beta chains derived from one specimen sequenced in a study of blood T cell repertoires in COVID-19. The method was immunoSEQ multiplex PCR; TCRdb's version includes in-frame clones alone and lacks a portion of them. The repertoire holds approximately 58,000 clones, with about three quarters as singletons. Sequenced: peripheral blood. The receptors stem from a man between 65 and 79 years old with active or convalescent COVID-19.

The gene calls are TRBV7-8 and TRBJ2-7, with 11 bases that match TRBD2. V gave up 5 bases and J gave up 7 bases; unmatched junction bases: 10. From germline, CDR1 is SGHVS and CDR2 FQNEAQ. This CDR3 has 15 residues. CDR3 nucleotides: TGTGCCAGCAGCCAAAGACTAGCGGGGTCCCTTGAGCAGTACTTC. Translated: CASSQRLAGSLEQYF.

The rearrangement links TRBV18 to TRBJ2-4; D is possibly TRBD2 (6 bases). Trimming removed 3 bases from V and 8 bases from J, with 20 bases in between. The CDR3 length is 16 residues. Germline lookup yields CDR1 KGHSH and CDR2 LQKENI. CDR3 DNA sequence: TGTGCCAGCTCACCTCCAATGACTAGGCACTTAGACATTCAGTACTTC. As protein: CASSPPMTRHLDIQYF.

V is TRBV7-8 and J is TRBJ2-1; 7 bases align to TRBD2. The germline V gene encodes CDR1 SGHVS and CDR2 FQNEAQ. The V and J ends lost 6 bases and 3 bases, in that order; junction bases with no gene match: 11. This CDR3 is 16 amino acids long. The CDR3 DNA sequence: TGTGCCAGCAGAAAGGAGCGGGATTTTGTCTACAATGAGCAGTTCTTC. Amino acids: CASRKERDFVYNEQFF.

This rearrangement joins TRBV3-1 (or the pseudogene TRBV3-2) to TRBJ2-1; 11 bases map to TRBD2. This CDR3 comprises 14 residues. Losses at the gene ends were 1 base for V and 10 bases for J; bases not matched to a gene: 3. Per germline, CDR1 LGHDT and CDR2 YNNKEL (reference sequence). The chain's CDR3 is CASSQVAGGLEQFF. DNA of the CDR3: TGTGCCAGCAGCCAAGTAGCGGGGGGGCTAGAGCAGTTCTTC.

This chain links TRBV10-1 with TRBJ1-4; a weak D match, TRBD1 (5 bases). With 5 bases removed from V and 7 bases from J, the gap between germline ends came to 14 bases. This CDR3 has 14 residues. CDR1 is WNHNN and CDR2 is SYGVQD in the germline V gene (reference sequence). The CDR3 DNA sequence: TGCGCCAGCAGTTGCGCAGGGAAGGGTGAAAAACTGTTTTTT. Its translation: CASSCAGKGEKLFF.

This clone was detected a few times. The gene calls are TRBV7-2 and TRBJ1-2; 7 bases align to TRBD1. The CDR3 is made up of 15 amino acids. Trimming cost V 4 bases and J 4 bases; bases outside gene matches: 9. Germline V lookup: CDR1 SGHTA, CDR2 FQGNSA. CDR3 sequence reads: CASSSQGLGIYGYTF. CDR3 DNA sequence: TGTGCCAGCAGCTCACAGGGGCTAGGGATCTATGGCTACACCTTC.

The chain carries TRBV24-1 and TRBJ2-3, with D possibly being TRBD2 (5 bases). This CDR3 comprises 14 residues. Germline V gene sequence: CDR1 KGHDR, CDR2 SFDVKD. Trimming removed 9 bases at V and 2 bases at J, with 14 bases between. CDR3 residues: CATGREGPTDTQYF. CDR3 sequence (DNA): TGTGCCACCGGGCGCGAGGGTCCCACAGATACGCAGTATTTT.

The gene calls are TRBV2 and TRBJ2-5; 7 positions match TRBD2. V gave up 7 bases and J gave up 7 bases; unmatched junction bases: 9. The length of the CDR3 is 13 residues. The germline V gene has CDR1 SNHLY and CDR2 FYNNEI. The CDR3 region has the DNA TGTGCCAGCATCCTTGGACTAGGAGGGACCCAGTACTTC. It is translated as CASILGLGGTQYF.

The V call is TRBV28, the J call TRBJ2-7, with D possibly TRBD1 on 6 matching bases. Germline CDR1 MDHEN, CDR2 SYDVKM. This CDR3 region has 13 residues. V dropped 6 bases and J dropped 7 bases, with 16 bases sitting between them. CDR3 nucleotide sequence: TGTGCCAGCAGGTCCAGGGGTAGGAGGGAGCAGTACTTC. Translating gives CASRSRGRREQYF.

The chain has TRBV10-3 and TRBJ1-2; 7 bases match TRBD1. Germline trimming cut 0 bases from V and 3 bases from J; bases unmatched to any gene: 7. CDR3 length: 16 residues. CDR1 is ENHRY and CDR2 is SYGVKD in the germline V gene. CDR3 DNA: TGTGCCATCAGTGAGTCGCGGCAGGGGGAAGACTATGGCTACACCTTC. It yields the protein CAISESRQGEDYGYTF.

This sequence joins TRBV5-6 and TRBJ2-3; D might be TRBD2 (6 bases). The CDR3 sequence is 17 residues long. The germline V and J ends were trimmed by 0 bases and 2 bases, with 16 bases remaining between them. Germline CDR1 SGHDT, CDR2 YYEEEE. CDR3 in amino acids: CASSLAASGTATDTQYF. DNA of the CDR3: TGTGCCAGCAGCTTGGCTGCATCCGGGACTGCCACAGATACGCAGTATTTT.

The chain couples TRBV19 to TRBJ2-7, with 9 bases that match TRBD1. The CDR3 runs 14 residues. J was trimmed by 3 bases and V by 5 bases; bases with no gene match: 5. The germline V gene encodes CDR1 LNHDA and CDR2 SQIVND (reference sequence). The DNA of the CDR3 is TGTGCCAGTAGTTTCGGGACAGGGAACTACGAGCAGTACTTC. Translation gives CASSFGTGNYEQYF.

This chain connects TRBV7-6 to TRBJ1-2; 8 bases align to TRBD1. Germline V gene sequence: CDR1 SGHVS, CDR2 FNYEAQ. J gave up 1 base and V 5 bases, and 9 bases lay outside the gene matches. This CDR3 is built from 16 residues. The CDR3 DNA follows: TGTGCCAGCAGCCCTAGCCCCAGGGGGCGTAACTATGGCTACACCTTC. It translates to CASSPSPRGRNYGYTF.

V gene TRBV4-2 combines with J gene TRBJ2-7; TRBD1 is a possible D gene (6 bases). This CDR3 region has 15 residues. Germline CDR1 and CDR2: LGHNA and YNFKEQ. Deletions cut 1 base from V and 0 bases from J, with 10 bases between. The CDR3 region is CASSQAQGPSYEQYF. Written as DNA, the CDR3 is TGTGCCAGCAGCCAAGCTCAGGGGCCCTCCTACGAGCAGTACTTC.

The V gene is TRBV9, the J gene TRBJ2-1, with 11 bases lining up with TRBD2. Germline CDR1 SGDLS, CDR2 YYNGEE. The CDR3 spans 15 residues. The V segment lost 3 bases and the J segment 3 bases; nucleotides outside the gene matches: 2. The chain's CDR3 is CASSGGLADYNEQFF. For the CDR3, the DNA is TGTGCCAGCAGCGGGGGACTAGCGGACTACAATGAGCAGTTCTTC. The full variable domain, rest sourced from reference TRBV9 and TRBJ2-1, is DSGVTQTPKHLITATGQRVTLRCSPRSGDLSVYWYQQSLDQGLQFLIQYYNGEERAKGNILERFSAQQFPDLHSELNLSSLELGDSALYFCASSGGLADYNEQFFGPGTRLTVL.

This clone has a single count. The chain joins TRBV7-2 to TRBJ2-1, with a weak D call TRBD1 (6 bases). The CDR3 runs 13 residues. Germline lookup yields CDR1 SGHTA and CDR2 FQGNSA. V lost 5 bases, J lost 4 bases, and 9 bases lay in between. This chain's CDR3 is CASSLQGYNEQFF. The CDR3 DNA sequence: TGTGCCAGCAGCCTACAGGGTTACAATGAGCAGTTCTTC.

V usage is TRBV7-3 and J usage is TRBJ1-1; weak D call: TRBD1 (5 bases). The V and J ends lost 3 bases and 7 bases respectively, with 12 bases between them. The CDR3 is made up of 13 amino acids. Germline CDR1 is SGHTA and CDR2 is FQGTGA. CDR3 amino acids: CASSFGGAGEAFF. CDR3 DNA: TGTGCCAGCAGCTTTGGAGGGGCGGGTGAAGCTTTCTTT.

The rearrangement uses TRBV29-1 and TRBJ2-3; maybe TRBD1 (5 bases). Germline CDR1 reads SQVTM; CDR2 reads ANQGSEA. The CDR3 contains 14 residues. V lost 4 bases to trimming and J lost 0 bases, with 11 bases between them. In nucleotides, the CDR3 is TGCAGCGTTGTGTCAGGGTATAGCACAGATACGCAGTATTTT. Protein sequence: CSVVSGYSTDTQYF.